The 9 T cell receptor beta chains listed next were all sequenced from one sample in a study of a mutant IDH1 vaccine in newly diagnosed glioma. As to time point: week 47, end of study. Vaccination comprised doses that each held 300 ug of mutant IDH1 20-mer peptide, plus topical imiquimod. The data were produced by immunoSEQ multiplex PCR, yet TCRdb's version contains in-frame clones alone and is incomplete. This sample has fewer than 60,000 clones, with 65% found just once. Their target antigens are unknown. Sequenced here: peripheral blood mononuclear cells (PBMCs), sampled from a glioma patient whose treatment included an IDH1 peptide vaccine. These receptors came from a man between 40 and 49 years old with glioma. Some clones in this sample may be carry-over from other donors' samples.

The chain has TRBV6-1 and TRBJ1-2; 7 nucleotides line up with TRBD1. The CDR3 has 16 amino acids. Germline V CDR1 and CDR2: MNHNS, SASEGT. J gave up 4 bases and V 0 bases, and 8 bases lay outside the gene matches. CDR3 amino acids: CASSEAEDRPPYGYTF. The DNA of the CDR3 is TGTGCCAGCAGTGAAGCCGAGGACAGGCCCCCCTATGGCTACACCTTC.

The J gene is TRBJ1-1, the V gene TRBV5-6, with D possibly matching TRBD1 (5 bases). This CDR3 spans 16 amino acids. CDR1 and CDR2 from the germline V gene are SGHDT and YYEEEE. V lost 6 bases to trimming and J lost 4 bases, with 22 bases between them. DNA for the CDR3: TGTGCCAGCATTCCCCTGGGGGGAGCATCTGGCACTGAAGCTTTCTTT. It codes for CASIPLGGASGTEAFF.

The rearrangement joins TRBV7-8 to TRBJ2-2; 10 nucleotides align to TRBD2. The V gene end was trimmed by 1 base and the J gene end by 7 bases; junction bases not matched to a gene: 3. This CDR3 spans 15 amino acids. CDR1 and CDR2 from the germline V gene are SGHVS and FQNEAQ. The CDR3 is CASSLVAGGLGELFF. Here the CDR3 DNA reads TGTGCCAGCAGCTTAGTAGCGGGGGGTCTCGGGGAGCTGTTTTTT.

This clone was picked up a small number of times. The genes are TRBV6-5 and TRBJ1-2, with no clear D. Germline assignment: CDR1 MNHEY and CDR2 SVGAGI. Trimming stripped 0 bases from V and 6 bases from J, with 14 bases between. The length of the CDR3 is 15 residues. The CDR3 reads CASSYSTGKWNGYTF. The CDR3 nucleotides are TGTGCCAGCAGTTACTCGACGGGGAAGTGGAATGGCTACACCTTC.

The chain recombines TRBV23-1 with TRBJ1-1; D gene unclear. TRBV23-1 is assigned to the ORF class and has an uncertain function. The CDR3 runs 10 residues. Trimming shortened V by 5 bases and J by 10 bases, and 8 bases separated the two germline ends. The chain's CDR3 is CASSGAGAFF. CDR3 DNA: TGCGCCAGCAGTGGTGCTGGAGCTTTCTTT.

This rearrangement joins TRBV4-1 to TRBJ1-1; D remains unclear. The CDR3 loop spans 13 amino acids. Deletions cut 4 bases from V and 0 bases from J, with 6 bases between. The V gene's germline CDR1 is MGHRA and CDR2 YSYEKL. The DNA of the CDR3 is TGCGCCAGCAGCCCTCGACTGAACACTGAAGCTTTCTTT. It encodes CASSPRLNTEAFF.

This chain connects TRBV14 to TRBJ1-2; D is perhaps TRBD1 (5 bases). Trimming shortened V by 4 bases and J by 4 bases, and 10 bases separated the two germline ends. CDR1 is SGHDN and CDR2 is FVKESK in the germline V gene. The CDR3 is 13 residues long. The CDR3 nucleotides are TGTGCCAGCAGCCGGGCAGGGACCTATGGCTACACCTTC. It specifies CASSRAGTYGYTF.

This chain connects TRBV7-8 to TRBJ2-3; 7 bases fit TRBD1. The CDR3 totals 15 residues. The germline V gene encodes CDR1 SGHVS and CDR2 FQNEAQ. V shed 1 base, J shed 5 bases, and the junction held 6 bases outside the gene matches. CDR3 DNA sequence: TGTGCCAGCAGCTTAGAGGGACAGCCTTTAGATACGCAGTATTTT. This gives the protein CASSLEGQPLDTQYF.

The V call is TRBV18, the J call TRBJ2-5, with a possible D match to TRBD1 (5 bases). This CDR3 region has 15 residues. Trimming shortened V by 2 bases and J by 2 bases, and 12 bases separated the two germline ends. Germline assignment: CDR1 KGHSH and CDR2 LQKENI. This CDR3 is CASSPFVTEQETQYF. DNA for the CDR3: TGTGCCAGCTCACCATTCGTGACAGAACAAGAGACCCAGTACTTC.